These T cell receptor beta chains were read from a single sample in a study of blood T cell repertoires in COVID-19. Measured with immunoSEQ multiplex PCR; TCRdb has only the in-frame clones, and not every one. The table includes roughly 84,000 clones, about 85% detected once. Source material: peripheral blood. The receptors were sampled from a man older than 75 with active or convalescent COVID-19. CDR3s include the opening cysteine and the closing phenylalanine or tryptophan.

CDR3aa,v_gene
CASSLENILSGNTIYF,TRBV5-5
CASSEGQNNSPLHF,TRBV27
CASSTGWGAEAFF,TRBV19
CASSQFRRANTEAFF,TRBV3-1/TRBV3-2
CASSLRVANEQFF,TRBV7-3
CASSLAAGGSLGYTF,TRBV7-2
CASRRDSYYNQPQHF,TRBV27
CASSDGTGALNYGYTF,TRBV6-6
CASSSRQGGTDTQYF,TRBV27
CASSQDVAGTRTQYF,TRBV3-1/TRBV3-2
CASSTPGGPTYGYTF,TRBV28
CASRRQGATYNSPLHF,TRBV28